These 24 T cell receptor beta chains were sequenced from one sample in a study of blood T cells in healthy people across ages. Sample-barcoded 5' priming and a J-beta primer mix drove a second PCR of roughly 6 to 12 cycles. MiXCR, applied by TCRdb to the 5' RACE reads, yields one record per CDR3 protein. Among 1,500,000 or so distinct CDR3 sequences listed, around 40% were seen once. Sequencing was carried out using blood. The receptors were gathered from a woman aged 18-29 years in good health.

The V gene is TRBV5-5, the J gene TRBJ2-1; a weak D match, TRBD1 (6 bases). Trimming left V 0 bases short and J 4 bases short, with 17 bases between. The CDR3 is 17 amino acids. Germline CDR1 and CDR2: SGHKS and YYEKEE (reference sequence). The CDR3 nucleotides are TGTGCCAGCAGCTTGGGGACAGCATTAGGGCGATACAATGAGCAGTTCTTC. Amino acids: CASSLGTALGRYNEQFF.

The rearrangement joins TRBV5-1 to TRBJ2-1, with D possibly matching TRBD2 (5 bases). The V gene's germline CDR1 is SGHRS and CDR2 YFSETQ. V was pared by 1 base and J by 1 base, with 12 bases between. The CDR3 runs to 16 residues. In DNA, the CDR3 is TGCGCCAGCAGCTTGTCCAGTCCGGGGTCCTACAATGAGCAGTTCTTC. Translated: CASSLSSPGSYNEQFF.

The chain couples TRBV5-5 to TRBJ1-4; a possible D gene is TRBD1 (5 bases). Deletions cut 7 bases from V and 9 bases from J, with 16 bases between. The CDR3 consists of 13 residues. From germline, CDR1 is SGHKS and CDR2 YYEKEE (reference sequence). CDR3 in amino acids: CASRGTGDQKLFF. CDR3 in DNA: TGTGCCAGCCGAGGGACCGGAGATCAAAAACTGTTTTTT.

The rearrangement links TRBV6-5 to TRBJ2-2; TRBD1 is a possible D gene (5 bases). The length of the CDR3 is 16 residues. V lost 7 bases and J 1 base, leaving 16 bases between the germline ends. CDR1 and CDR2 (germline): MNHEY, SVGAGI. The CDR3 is CASKLLGVRNTGELFF. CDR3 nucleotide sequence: TGTGCCAGCAAACTCCTAGGGGTCCGGAACACCGGGGAGCTGTTTTTT.

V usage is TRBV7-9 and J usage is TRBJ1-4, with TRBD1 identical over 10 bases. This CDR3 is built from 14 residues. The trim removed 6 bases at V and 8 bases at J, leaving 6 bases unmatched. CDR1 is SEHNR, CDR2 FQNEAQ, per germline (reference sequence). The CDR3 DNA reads TGTGCCAGCAGATCCGGGACAGGGGAGGAAAAACTGTTTTTT. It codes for CASRSGTGEEKLFF.

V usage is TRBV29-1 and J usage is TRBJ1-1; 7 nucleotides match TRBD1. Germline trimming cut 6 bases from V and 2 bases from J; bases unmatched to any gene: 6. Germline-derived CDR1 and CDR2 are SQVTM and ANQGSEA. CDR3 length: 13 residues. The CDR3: CSVATGANTEAFF. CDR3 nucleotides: TGCAGCGTGGCCACAGGGGCAAACACTGAAGCTTTCTTT.

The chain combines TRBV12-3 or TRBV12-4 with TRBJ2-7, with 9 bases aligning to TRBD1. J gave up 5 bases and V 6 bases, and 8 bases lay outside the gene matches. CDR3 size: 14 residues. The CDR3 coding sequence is TGTGCCAGCAGCCGGGACAGGGCGAACAACGAGCAGTACTTC. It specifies CASSRDRANNEQYF.

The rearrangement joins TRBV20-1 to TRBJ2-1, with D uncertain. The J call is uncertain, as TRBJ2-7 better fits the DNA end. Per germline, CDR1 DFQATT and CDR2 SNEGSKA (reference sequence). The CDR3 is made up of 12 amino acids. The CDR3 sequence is CSAMRTYNEQYF. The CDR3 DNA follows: TGCAGTGCTATGCGCACCTACAATGAGCAGTACTTC.

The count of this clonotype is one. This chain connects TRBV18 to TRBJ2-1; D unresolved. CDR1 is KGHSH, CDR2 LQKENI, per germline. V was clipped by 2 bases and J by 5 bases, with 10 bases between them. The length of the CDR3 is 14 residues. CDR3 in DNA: TGTGCCAGCTCACCAACTGGCTTTGACAATGAGCAGTTCTTC. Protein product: CASSPTGFDNEQFF.

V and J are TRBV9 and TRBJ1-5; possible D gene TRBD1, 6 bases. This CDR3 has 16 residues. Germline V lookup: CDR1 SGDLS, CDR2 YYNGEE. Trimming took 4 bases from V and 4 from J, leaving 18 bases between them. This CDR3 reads CASSPRPGARNQPQHF. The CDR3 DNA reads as TGTGCCAGCAGCCCACGGCCAGGGGCGCGGAATCAGCCCCAGCATTTT.

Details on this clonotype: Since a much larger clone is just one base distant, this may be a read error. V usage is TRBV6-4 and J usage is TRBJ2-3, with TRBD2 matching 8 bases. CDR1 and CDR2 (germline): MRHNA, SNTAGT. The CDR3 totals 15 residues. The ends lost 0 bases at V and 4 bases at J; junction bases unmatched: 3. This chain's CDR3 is CASSDSASGSDTQYF. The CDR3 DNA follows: TGTGCCAGCAGTGACTCCGCTAGCGGGTCAGATACGCAGTATTTT.

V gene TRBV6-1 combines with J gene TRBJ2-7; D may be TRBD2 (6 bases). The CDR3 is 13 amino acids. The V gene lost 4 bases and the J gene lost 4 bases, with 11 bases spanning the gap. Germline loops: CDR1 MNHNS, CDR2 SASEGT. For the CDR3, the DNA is TGTGCCAGCAGTGCTAGCCTAGCGTACGAGCAGTACTTC. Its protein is CASSASLAYEQYF.

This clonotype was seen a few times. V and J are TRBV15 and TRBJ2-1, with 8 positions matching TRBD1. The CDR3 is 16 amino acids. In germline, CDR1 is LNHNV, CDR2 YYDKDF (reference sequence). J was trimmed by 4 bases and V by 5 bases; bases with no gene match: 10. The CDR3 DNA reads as TGTGCCACCAGCGCCTGGACAGGGTCAATATACAATGAGCAGTTCTTC. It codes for CATSAWTGSIYNEQFF.

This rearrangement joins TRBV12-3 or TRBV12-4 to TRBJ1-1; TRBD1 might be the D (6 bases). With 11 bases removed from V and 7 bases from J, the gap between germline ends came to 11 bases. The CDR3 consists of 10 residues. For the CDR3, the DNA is TGTGCCTCCCTAGGGGGTGAAGCTTTCTTT. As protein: CASLGGEAFF.

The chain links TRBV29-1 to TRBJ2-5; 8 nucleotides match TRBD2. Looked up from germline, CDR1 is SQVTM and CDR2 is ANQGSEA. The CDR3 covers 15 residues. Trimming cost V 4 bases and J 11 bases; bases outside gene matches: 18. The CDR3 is CSVGRLSREGREQYF. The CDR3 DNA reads TGCAGCGTTGGACGTCTCAGTCGGGAGGGCAGGGAGCAGTACTTC.

The CDR3 DNA reads TGTGCCAGCAGCCCCCGACTAGCGGGGAGTATTATCTCCTACGAGCAGTACTTC. It specifies CASSPRLAGSIISYEQYF. The V and J genes are TRBV7-2 and TRBJ2-7; 11 bases agree with TRBD2. CDR1 and CDR2 (germline): SGHTA, FQGNSA. The V segment lost 5 bases and the J segment 0 bases; nucleotides outside the gene matches: 12. The CDR3 consists of 18 residues.

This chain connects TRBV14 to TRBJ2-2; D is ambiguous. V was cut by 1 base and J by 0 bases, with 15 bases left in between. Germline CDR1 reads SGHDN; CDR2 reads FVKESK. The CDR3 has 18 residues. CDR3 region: CASSQVRLGFANTGELFF. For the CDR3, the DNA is TGTGCCAGCAGCCAAGTAAGGTTGGGTTTCGCGAACACCGGGGAGCTGTTTTTT. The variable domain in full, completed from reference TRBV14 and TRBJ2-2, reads EAGVTQFPSHSVIEKGQTVTLRCDPISGHDNLYWYRRVMGKEIKFLLHFVKESKQDESGMPNNRFLAERTGGTYSTLKVQPAELEDSGVYFCASSQVRLGFANTGELFFGEGSRLTVL.

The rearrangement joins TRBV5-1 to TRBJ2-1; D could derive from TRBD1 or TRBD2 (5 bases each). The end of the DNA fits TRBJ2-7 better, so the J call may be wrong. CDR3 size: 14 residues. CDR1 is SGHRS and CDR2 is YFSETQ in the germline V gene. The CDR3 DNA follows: TGCGCCAGCGCTATAGACGCACGGGGCAATGAGCAGTACTTC. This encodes CASAIDARGNEQYF.

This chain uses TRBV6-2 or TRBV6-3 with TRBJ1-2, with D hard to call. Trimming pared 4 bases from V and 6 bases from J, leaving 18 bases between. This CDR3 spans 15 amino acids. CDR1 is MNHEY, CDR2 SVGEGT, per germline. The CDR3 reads CASSWRGRDGHGYTF. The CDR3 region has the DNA TGTGCCAGCAGTTGGAGAGGTCGAGACGGCCATGGCTACACCTTC.

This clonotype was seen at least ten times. In DNA, the CDR3 is TGTGCCAGCAGCCCCATTAGCACAGATACGCAGTATTTT. Amino acid sequence: CASSPISTDTQYF. The V gene is TRBV6-2 or TRBV6-3, the J gene TRBJ2-3; D call uncertain. The length of the CDR3 is 13 residues. V was pared by 6 bases and J by 0 bases, with 7 bases between. Looked up from germline, CDR1 is MNHEY and CDR2 is SVGEGT.

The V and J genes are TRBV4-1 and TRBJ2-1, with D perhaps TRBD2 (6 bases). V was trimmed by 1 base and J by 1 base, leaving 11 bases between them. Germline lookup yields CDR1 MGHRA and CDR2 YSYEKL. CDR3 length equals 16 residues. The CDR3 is CASSQGAGRSYNEQFF. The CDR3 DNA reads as TGCGCCAGCAGCCAAGGGGCCGGGAGATCCTACAATGAGCAGTTCTTC.

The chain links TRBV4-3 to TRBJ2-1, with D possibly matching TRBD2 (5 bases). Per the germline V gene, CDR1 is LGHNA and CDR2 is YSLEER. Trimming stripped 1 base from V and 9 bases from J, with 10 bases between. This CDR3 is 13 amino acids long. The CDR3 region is CASSQGFGIEQFF. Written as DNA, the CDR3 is TGCGCCAGCAGCCAAGGGTTCGGGATTGAGCAGTTCTTC.

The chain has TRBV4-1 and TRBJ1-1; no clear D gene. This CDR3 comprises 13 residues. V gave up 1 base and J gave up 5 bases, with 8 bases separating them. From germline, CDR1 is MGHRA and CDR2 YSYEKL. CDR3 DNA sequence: TGCGCCAGCAGCCAAGCCATCCTTACTGAAGCTTTCTTT. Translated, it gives CASSQAILTEAFF.

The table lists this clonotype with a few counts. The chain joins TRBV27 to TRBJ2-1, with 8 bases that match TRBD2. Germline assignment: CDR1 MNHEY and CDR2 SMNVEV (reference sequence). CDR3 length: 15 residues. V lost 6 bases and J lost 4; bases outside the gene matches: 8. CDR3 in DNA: TGTGCCAGCAGCGCTCGGCGGGGGGCATACAATGAGCAGTTCTTC. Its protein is CASSARRGAYNEQFF.